One and the same sample provided the 6 T cell receptor beta chains below, sequenced in a study of technical replicates of blood from a few donors (dated by TCRdb to the late 2010s). The library was made by the immunoSEQ multiplex PCR assay. The source is immuneACCESS, and TCRdb retained only in-frame sequences with V and J called. Part of the clones is not carried over; for the studies checked, unresolved V genes explain less than half of this, and the remainder is unexplained. This sample gives 75,000 or so clones in total; around 92% of them show up just once. About 0.41% of the sample is taken by the ten largest. The sequenced sample consisted of T cells isolated from PBMCs. These receptors were obtained from a human donor in good health.

The rearrangement links TRBV27 to TRBJ2-7, with 7 nucleotides matching TRBD1. The junction had 4 bases not matched to a gene; V was cut back by 2 bases and J by 6 bases. CDR3 size: 13 residues. CDR1 MNHEY and CDR2 SMNVEV come from the germline V gene (reference sequence). DNA of the CDR3: TGTGCCAGCAGTTTAGACAGGGCCCGCGAGCAGTACTTC. Translation gives CASSLDRAREQYF.

This chain uses TRBV6-5 with TRBJ2-5; 9 positions agree with TRBD2. V was clipped by 7 bases and J by 5 bases; unmatched bases: 5. Germline CDR1 reads MNHEY; CDR2 reads SVGAGI. The CDR3 has 13 residues. This chain's CDR3 is CASNLAGAETQYF. The DNA of the CDR3 is TGTGCCAGCAACTTAGCGGGAGCTGAGACCCAGTACTTC.

The rearrangement joins TRBV10-2 to TRBJ1-2, with D perhaps matching TRBD1 (5 bases). CDR1 and CDR2 (germline): WSHSY, SAAADI. The CDR3 length is 12 residues. The V gene lost 3 bases and the J gene lost 5 bases, with 7 bases spanning the gap. DNA of the CDR3: TGCGCCAGCAGTGACCAGGGTTATGGCTACACCTTC. Its translation: CASSDQGYGYTF.

This clone occurred a few times. V usage is TRBV4-3 and J usage is TRBJ1-5; TRBD1 matches 9 bases. Germline assignment: CDR1 LGHNA and CDR2 YSLEER. With 0 bases clipped from V and 6 bases from J, the junction kept 6 bases outside the gene matches. This CDR3 comprises 16 residues. CDR3 sequence (DNA): TGCGCCAGCAGCCAAGAAATACGGGACAGGGTTCAGCCCCAGCATTTT. This translates into CASSQEIRDRVQPQHF.

The chain is built from TRBV6-4 and TRBJ2-2; 14 nucleotides agree with TRBD2. Trimming took 6 bases from V and 6 from J; bases not matched to a gene: 6. CDR1 is MRHNA and CDR2 is SNTAGT in the germline V gene. The CDR3 is made up of 16 amino acids. The CDR3 DNA is TGTGCCAGCAGCGACCAGGGACTAGCGGGAGCCGGGGAGCTGTTTTTT. As protein: CASSDQGLAGAGELFF.

The chain joins TRBV6-5 to TRBJ1-1, with 7 bases matching TRBD1. The CDR3 spans 15 residues. Germline-derived CDR1 and CDR2 are MNHEY and SVGAGI. Trimming cost V 6 bases and J 4 bases; bases outside gene matches: 11. The CDR3 region has the DNA TGTGCCAGCAGCAAGAAGGGGGCTTTGGGCACTGAAGCTTTCTTT. This codes for CASSKKGALGTEAFF.